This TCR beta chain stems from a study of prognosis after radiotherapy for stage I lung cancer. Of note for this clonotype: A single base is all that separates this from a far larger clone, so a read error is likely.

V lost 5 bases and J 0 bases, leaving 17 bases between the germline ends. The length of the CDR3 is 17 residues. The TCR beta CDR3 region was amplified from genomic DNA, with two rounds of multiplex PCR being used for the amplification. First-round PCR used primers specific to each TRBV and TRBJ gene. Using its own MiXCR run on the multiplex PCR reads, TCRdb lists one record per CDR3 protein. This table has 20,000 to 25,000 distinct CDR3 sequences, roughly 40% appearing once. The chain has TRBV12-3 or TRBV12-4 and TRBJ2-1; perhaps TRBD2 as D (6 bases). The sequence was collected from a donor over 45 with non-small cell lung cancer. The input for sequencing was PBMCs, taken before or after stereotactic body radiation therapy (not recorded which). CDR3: CASSPYIYGSSYNEQFF. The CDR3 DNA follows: TGTGCCAGCAGTCCTTATATTTACGGGAGCTCCTACAATGAGCAGTTCTTC.